This entry lists 9 T cell receptor beta chains sequenced from one sample in a study of blood T cell repertoires in COVID-19. Repertoires were generated with immunoSEQ multiplex PCR, while TCRdb's copy carries only in-frame clones and drops some. The repertoire consists of a few hundred thousand clones, with over 75% occurring once and the leading ten covering 4.5% to 6%. Input material: peripheral blood. The receptors originated from a man in his fifties or sixties with active or convalescent COVID-19.

The V call is TRBV7-3, the J call TRBJ1-1, with D hard to call. Trimming removed 3 bases from V and 4 bases from J, with 9 bases in between. Per the germline V gene, CDR1 is SGHTA and CDR2 is FQGTGA. The CDR3 consists of 13 residues. The CDR3 nucleotides are TGTGCCAGCAGCTTGCAGGATGGCACTGAAGCTTTCTTT. Its translation: CASSLQDGTEAFF.

This chain uses TRBV7-3 with TRBJ2-3; TRBD2 matches at 9 bases. J gave up 2 bases and V 5 bases, and 23 bases lay outside the gene matches. CDR3 length equals 21 residues. The germline V gene has CDR1 SGHTA and CDR2 FQGTGA. The CDR3 region is CASSPPRRHPETSGHTDTQYF. Here the CDR3 DNA reads TGTGCCAGCAGCCCACCCCGAAGACACCCAGAGACTAGCGGTCACACAGATACGCAGTATTTT.

In its sample, this clone was seen once. The chain recombines TRBV18 with TRBJ1-6; TRBD1 matches 8 bases. The CDR3 is made up of 16 amino acids. J gave up 8 bases and V 8 bases, and 14 bases lay outside the gene matches. The V gene's germline CDR1 is KGHSH and CDR2 LQKENI. CDR3 bases: TGTGCCAGCGCCCCCACCGGACAGGGTTTGCATTCACCCCTCCACTTT. Translated: CASAPTGQGLHSPLHF. The full variable domain, its missing parts supplied by reference TRBV18 and TRBJ1-6, is NAGVMQNPRHLVRRRGQEARLRCSPMKGHSHVYWYRQLPEEGLKFMVYLQKENIIDESGMPKERFSAEFPKEGPSILRIQQVVRGDSAAYFCASAPTGQGLHSPLHFGNGTRLTVT.

V is TRBV6-1 and J is TRBJ1-1; possibly TRBD1 for D (5 bases). This CDR3 comprises 19 residues. Germline values: CDR1 MNHNS, CDR2 SASEGT. Trimming cost V 4 bases and J 1 base, with 25 bases left between them. CDR3 DNA sequence: TGTGCCAGCAGTGGTAGAAGAGGGCCCGGGGGATTGAAGAACACTGAAGCTTTCTTT. The encoded protein is CASSGRRGPGGLKNTEAFF.

This clone was seen a single time. V and J are TRBV5-6 and TRBJ2-5; 9 bases agree with TRBD1. The V and J ends lost 3 bases and 5 bases, in that order; junction bases with no gene match: 17. CDR3 length: 18 amino acids. Germline V gene data show CDR1 as SGHDT and CDR2 as YYEEEE. The CDR3 here is CASSSLGSPGQGSETQYF. DNA of the CDR3: TGTGCCAGCAGCTCGTTGGGGTCCCCGGGACAGGGTTCGGAGACCCAGTACTTC. The variable domain in full, completed from reference TRBV5-6 and TRBJ2-5, reads DAGVTQSPTHLIKTRGQQVTLRCSPKSGHDTVSWYQQALGQGPQFIFQYYEEEERQRGNFPDRFSGHQFPNYSSELNVNALLLGDSALYLCASSSLGSPGQGSETQYFGPGTRLLVL.

V usage is TRBV19 and J usage is TRBJ1-1; D gene unclear. The CDR3 consists of 14 residues. Germline CDR1 and CDR2: LNHDA and SQIVND (reference sequence). V lost 2 bases and J lost 0, with 7 bases in between. CDR3 region: CASSITALNTEAFF. The CDR3 bases are TGTGCCAGTAGTATAACTGCATTGAACACTGAAGCTTTCTTT.

The rearrangement joins TRBV7-9 to TRBJ1-5, with unresolved D. Between the trimmed V and J ends, which lost 1 base and 4 bases, there was a span of 14 bases. Germline loops: CDR1 SEHNR, CDR2 FQNEAQ (reference sequence). CDR3 length equals 16 residues. The CDR3 DNA reads TGTGCCAGCAGCTTAGGTCTAGGCGGGTTTAATCAGCCCCAGCATTTT. Amino acid sequence: CASSLGLGGFNQPQHF.

This chain links TRBV5-1 with TRBJ2-5, with 9 bases lining up with TRBD2. The J segment lost 4 bases and the V segment lost 0 bases, leaving 13 bases of the junction unmatched. CDR1 SGHRS and CDR2 YFSETQ come from the germline V gene. The CDR3 is 18 residues long. CDR3 in DNA: TGCGCCAGCAGCTTGGCCTCAGCGGGAGGCCCCACCGTAGAGACCCAGTACTTC. Residues: CASSLASAGGPTVETQYF. Complete variable domain (other parts from reference TRBV5-1 and TRBJ2-5): KAGVTQTPRYLIKTRGQQVTLSCSPISGHRSVSWYQQTPGQGLQFLFEYFSETQRNKGNFPGRFSGRQFSNSRSEMNVSTLELGDSALYLCASSLASAGGPTVETQYFGPGTRLLVL.

The chain links TRBV7-9 to TRBJ2-1; tentatively, D is TRBD1 (5 bases). The CDR3 runs to 15 residues. CDR1 and CDR2 from the germline V gene are SEHNR and FQNEAQ (reference sequence). The V end lost 1 base, the J end lost 5 bases, and 12 bases lay between the germline ends. CDR3 in amino acids: CASSLGSGINNEQFF. CDR3 nucleotide sequence: TGTGCCAGCAGCTTAGGTTCAGGGATCAACAATGAGCAGTTCTTC.